This T cell receptor beta chain emerged from a study of CD8 T cells in Susac syndrome. The length of the CDR3 is 15 residues. The V gene's germline CDR1 is LNHDA and CDR2 SQIVND (reference sequence). V shed 6 bases, J shed 3 bases, and the junction held 7 bases outside the gene matches. RNA was extracted with the RNeasy kit, and a quantity of roughly 0.5 to 1 ug was reverse transcribed using random hexamers. Amplification of TCR beta CDR3 by immunoSEQ multiplex PCR spanned 54 Vbeta and 13 Jbeta. TCRdb redid the calling of the immunoSEQ multiplex PCR reads with MiXCR, one entry per CDR3 protein. Seen here are under 150,000 distinct CDR3 sequences, less than 95% observed once, and the top ten hold approximately 0.12%. The patients who served as multiple sclerosis controls were treatment-naive and had stable or active relapsing-remitting disease that fulfilled the revised McDonald criteria. FACS enriched CD8+ TEMRA cells, while bulk CD8+ and CD4+ were negatively isolated.

The chain employs TRBV19 and TRBJ1-5; 8 positions agree with TRBD1. Source material: CD4+ T cells from PBMCs. The source of this sequence is a human donor with multiple sclerosis. Here the CDR3 reads CASSGQGSYNQPQHF. The DNA of the CDR3 is TGTGCCAGTAGCGGACAGGGCTCGTACAATCAGCCCCAGCATTTT.